This entry describes one T cell receptor (beta chain). Its target is unknown. The immunoSEQ assay was version 4, run in survey mode. Here immunoSEQ multiplex PCR was the method, and the copy in TCRdb shows in-frame clones only, minus some. The profile covers about 33,000 clones, with around four fifths appearing a single time and approximately 1% taken by the ten largest. Overlapping HIV-1 Gag 15-mer peptides at 1 ug per peptide per mL were used. Memory cells lacking CD40L and CD69 with high CD45RO were sorted. This record comes from a study of persistence of HIV-infected CD4 T cells. Overall study context: A couple of participants gave one leukapheresis sample; others gave up to about 180 mL blood repeatedly.

V lost 6 bases, J lost 8 bases, and 19 bases lay in between. CDR1 is SGHTA, CDR2 FQGNSA, per germline. The CDR3 length is 15 residues. Sequencing was performed on cultured CD4+ T cells from PBMCs, taken from a patient who received antiretroviral therapy. The sequence was obtained from an adult with HIV. The donor label of this sample is uncertain. The genes are TRBV7-2 and TRBJ1-4; possibly TRBD1 for D (6 bases). The CDR3 bases are TGTGCCAGCAGGTCGACAGGAGGGGGTTGGGAAAAACTGTTTTTT. It yields the protein CASRSTGGGWEKLFF.